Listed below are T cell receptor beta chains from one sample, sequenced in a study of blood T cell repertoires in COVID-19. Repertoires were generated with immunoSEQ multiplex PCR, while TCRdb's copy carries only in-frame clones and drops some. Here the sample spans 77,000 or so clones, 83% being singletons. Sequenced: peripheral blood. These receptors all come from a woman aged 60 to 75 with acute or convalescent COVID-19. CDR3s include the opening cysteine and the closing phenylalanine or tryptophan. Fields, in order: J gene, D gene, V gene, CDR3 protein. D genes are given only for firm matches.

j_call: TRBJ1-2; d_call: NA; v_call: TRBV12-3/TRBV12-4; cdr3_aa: CASSHRVNGYTF
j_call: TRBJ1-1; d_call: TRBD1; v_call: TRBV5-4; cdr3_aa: CASSRGQAVNTEAFF
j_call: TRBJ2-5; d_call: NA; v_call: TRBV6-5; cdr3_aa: CASSPQGAGETQYF
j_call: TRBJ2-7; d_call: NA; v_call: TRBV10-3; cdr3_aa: CAISGGAAGTYEQYF
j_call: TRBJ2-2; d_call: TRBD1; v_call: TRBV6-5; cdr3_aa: CASRGSGQRSGELFF
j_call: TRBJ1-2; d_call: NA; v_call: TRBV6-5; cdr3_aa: CASSYSKLQGDYGYTF
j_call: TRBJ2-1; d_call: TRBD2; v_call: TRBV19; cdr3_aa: CASSQKRGANEQFF
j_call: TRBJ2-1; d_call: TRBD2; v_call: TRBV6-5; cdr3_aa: CAGQRGGVHNEQFF
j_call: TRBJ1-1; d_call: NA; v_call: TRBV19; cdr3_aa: CASSIGGNTEAFF
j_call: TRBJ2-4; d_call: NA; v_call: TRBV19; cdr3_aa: CASSIEPGVSNIQYF
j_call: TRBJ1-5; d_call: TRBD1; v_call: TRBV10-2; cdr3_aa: CASKQGDQPQHF
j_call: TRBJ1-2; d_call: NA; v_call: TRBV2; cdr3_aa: CASSEGPDGYTF
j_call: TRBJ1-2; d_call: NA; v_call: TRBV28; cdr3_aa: CASSAPGSTYGYTF
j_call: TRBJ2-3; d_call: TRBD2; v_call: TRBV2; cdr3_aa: CATSAPAGLAGGFSTDTQYF
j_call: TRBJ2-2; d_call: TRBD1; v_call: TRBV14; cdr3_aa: CASSQFGTGNTGELFF
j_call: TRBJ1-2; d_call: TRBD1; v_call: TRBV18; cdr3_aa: CASSPEQTGADGYTF
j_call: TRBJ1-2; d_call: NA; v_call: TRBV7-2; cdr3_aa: CASSSLRGKTGYTF
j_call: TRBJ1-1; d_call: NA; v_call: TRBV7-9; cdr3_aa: CASRGRGGNTEAFF
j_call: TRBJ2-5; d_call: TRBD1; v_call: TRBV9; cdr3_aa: CASSVDPPQGAKETQYF
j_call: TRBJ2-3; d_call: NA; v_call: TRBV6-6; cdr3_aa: CASSPFRRGLSTDTQYF
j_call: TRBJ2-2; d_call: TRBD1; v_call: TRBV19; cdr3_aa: CASSDQGANTGELFF
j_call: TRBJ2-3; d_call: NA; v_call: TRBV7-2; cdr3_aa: CASSARDFHSTDTQYF
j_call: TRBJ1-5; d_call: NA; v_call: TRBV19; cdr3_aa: CASTKGREGNQPQHF
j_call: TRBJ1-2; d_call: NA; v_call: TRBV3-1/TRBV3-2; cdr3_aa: CASSQEGPNYGYTF
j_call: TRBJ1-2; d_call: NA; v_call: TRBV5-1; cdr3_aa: CASSLEPGGGYTF
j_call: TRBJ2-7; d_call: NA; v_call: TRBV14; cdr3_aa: CASSRSTGAFYEQYF
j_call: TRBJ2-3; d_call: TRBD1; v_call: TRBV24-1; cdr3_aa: CATSDGTADTQYF
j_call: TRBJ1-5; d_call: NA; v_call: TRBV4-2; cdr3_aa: CASSYGGNQPQHF
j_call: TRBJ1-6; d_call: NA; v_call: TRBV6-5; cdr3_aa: CASSYGGSVLGSPLHF
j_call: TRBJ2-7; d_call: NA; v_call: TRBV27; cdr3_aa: CASSPWAPTFYEQYF
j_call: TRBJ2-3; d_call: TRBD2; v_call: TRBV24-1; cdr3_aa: CATIPFSGGAGHVTQYF
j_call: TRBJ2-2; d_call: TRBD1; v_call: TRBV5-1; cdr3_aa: CASSLVGSTGANTGELFF
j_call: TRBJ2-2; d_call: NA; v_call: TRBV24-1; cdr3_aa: CATGQPNTGELFF
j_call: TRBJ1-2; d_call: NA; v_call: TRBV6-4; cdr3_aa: CAARGGYTF
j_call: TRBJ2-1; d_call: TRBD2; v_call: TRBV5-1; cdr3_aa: CASSSGGSGTSGGSSYNEQFF
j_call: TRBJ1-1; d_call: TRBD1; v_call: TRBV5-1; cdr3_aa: CASSPPTGVTEAFF
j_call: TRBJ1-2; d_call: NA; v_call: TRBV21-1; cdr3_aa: CASSRKGLRAYGYTF
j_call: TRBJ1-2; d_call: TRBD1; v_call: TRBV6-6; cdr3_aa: CASSRSPGQDLRDGYTF
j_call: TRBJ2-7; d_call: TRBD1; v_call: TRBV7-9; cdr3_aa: CASSPRTGGRYEQYF
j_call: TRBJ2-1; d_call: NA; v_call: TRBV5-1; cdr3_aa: CASSLVTGSEQFF
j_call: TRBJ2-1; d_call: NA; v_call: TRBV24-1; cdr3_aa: CATSGRASDEQFF
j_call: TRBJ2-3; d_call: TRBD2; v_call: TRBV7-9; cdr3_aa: CASSLGRGITDTQYF